These 14 T cell receptor beta chains were sequenced from one sample in a study of human T cells and chemical hapten exposure. Time point noted: patch test 3, about 24 weeks after DPC sensitization. Noted treatment: therapeutic diphenylcyclopropenone sensitization with weekly scalp DPC. A single record per CDR3 protein comes from TCRdb applying MiXCR to the RACE reads. The table has some 30,000 distinct CDR3 sequences, 5.8% seen once. The source was whole blood, collected in connection with sensitization to the hapten diphenylcyclopropenone (DPC). The receptor set was obtained from a man between 25 and 39 years old with alopecia areata. Some clones in this sample may be carry-over from other donors' samples.

The sample holds a few counts of this clonotype. The chain is built from TRBV19 and TRBJ2-2; TRBD1 matches at 8 bases. There are 14 residues in the CDR3. CDR1 LNHDA and CDR2 SQIVND come from the germline V gene (reference sequence). J lost 6 bases, V lost 4 bases, and 4 bases had no gene match. The CDR3 DNA is TGTGCCAGTAGTAGGACAGGGTTGGCCGGGGAGCTGTTTTTT. This translates into CASSRTGLAGELFF.

This clonotype was counted many times. The genes are TRBV19 and TRBJ2-7; no definite D call. The CDR3 length is 14 residues. The germline gives CDR1 LNHDA, CDR2 SQIVND (reference sequence). The germline V and J ends were trimmed by 9 bases and 5 bases, with 20 bases remaining between them. The CDR3 protein is CARWGSRAGNEQYF. The CDR3 bases are TGTGCCAGATGGGGATCCCGGGCTGGGAACGAGCAGTACTTC.

This clonotype showed up many times. This chain uses TRBV27 with TRBJ2-7; TRBD2 matches 9 bases. J was trimmed by 3 bases and V by 4 bases; bases with no gene match: 4. This CDR3 region has 14 residues. Germline lookup yields CDR1 MNHEY and CDR2 SMNVEV (reference sequence). The CDR3 here is CASSWRREGYEQYF. In DNA form, the CDR3 reads TGTGCCAGCAGTTGGCGGCGGGAGGGCTACGAGCAGTACTTC.

This clonotype was counted many times. It is unclear where the CDR3 begins or ends on the DNA, so no DNA is shown, and the CDR3 is as TCRdb lists it. The chain joins TRBV6-2 or TRBV6-3 to TRBJ2-3; the table gives TRBD1 as D, unverified against the DNA. Inclusive of both ends, the CDR3 amounts to 23 amino acids. Germline V gene data show CDR1 as MNHEY and CDR2 as SVGEGT. CDR3 in amino acids: CASSFVRVTDTQYFVRVTDTQYF.

This clonotype was seen many times. The rearrangement joins TRBV6-2 or TRBV6-3 to TRBJ2-5; 9 bases align to TRBD1. The ends lost 6 bases at V and 3 bases at J; junction bases unmatched: 8. Germline CDR1 MNHEY, CDR2 SVGEGT. This CDR3 has 15 residues. Written as DNA, the CDR3 is TGTGCCAGCAGCCCCGTCGGGACAGGGAAAGAGACCCAGTACTTC. The encoded protein is CASSPVGTGKETQYF.

This clonotype showed up many times. V gene TRBV29-1 combines with J gene TRBJ2-5, with TRBD2 as a possible D gene (7 bases). The ends were cut back, 3 bases at V and 4 bases at J, with 12 bases in the middle. CDR1 is SQVTM, CDR2 ANQGSEA, per germline. The CDR3 covers 13 residues. The CDR3 loop is CSVESGEGETQYF. In DNA form, the CDR3 reads TGCAGCGTTGAGTCAGGGGAGGGAGAGACCCAGTACTTC.

In this sample, this clonotype turned up a few times. The chain carries TRBV2 and TRBJ1-1, with D tentatively TRBD1 (6 bases). This CDR3 has 14 amino acids. Germline assignment: CDR1 SNHLY and CDR2 FYNNEI. With 9 bases removed from V and 4 bases from J, the gap between germline ends came to 18 bases. The CDR3 protein is CAREILRGGTEAFF. CDR3 bases: TGTGCCAGGGAGATTCTGAGGGGGGGCACTGAAGCTTTCTTT. The full variable domain, its missing parts supplied by reference TRBV2 and TRBJ1-1, is EPEVTQTPSHQVTQMGQEVILRCVPISNHLYFYWYRQILGQKVEFLVSFYNNEISEKSEIFDDQFSVERPDGSNFTLKIRSTKLEDSAMYFCAREILRGGTEAFFGQGTRLTVV.

This clonotype turned up a few times. The chain joins TRBV29-1 to TRBJ1-6; D not resolved. CDR3 size: 10 residues. Germline V CDR1 and CDR2: SQVTM, ANQGSEA. V lost 3 bases to trimming and J lost 10 bases, with 4 bases between them. CDR3 in DNA: TGCAGCGTTGACCCCTCACCCCTCCACTTT. As protein: CSVDPSPLHF.

Turning to this clonotype: A much larger clone differs from this one at a single base, so this may be a read error. The chain combines TRBV12-3 or TRBV12-4 with TRBJ1-4; no firm D call. The CDR3 is made up of 14 amino acids. V lost 5 bases and J 8 bases, leaving 15 bases between the germline ends. For the CDR3, the DNA is TGTGCCAGCAGTCGTTCAGAGGCGGGAGAAAAACTGTTTTTT. It encodes CASSRSEAGEKLFF.

This clonotype was seen many times. The CDR3 region is CASSSQEGSADNSPLHF. The CDR3 nucleotides read TGTGCCAGCAGCTCCCAGGAGGGCAGCGCGGACAATTCACCCCTCCACTTT. This chain uses TRBV3-1 with TRBJ1-6, with D hard to call. The germline gives CDR1 LGHDT, CDR2 YNNKEL (reference sequence). V gave up 5 bases and J gave up 7 bases, with 21 bases separating them. The CDR3 totals 17 residues.

This clonotype was counted many times. The genes are TRBV10-1 and TRBJ2-2, with D tentatively TRBD1 (5 bases). Trimming pared 6 bases from V and 3 bases from J, leaving 14 bases between. Germline lookup yields CDR1 WNHNN and CDR2 SYGVQD (reference sequence). This CDR3 is 15 amino acids long. CDR3 in amino acids: CASSALTGDTGELFF. As DNA, the CDR3 is TGCGCCAGCAGCGCCCTTACAGGTGACACCGGGGAGCTGTTTTTT.

This clonotype has a count of ten or more. The chain links TRBV7-8 to TRBJ2-7; D possibly corresponds to TRBD1 (6 bases). From germline, CDR1 is SGHVS and CDR2 FQNEAQ. Trimming pared 1 base from V and 3 bases from J, leaving 13 bases between. The CDR3 consists of 15 residues. DNA of the CDR3: TGTGCCAGCAGCTTAGTTAAGGCAGGGGACTACGAGCAGTACTTC. The encoded protein is CASSLVKAGDYEQYF.

Ten or more counts support this clonotype. The chain recombines TRBV29-1 with TRBJ2-3; D remains ambiguous. This CDR3 region has 12 residues. Germline CDR1 is SQVTM and CDR2 is ANQGSEA. Trimming took 5 bases from V and 4 from J, leaving 10 bases between them. In DNA, the CDR3 is TGCAGCGTTACTCACGGCGCAGATACGCAGTATTTT. As protein: CSVTHGADTQYF.

This clonotype was recorded at least ten times. The V and J genes are TRBV13 and TRBJ2-7; 8 bases line up with TRBD1. The junction had 5 bases not matched to a gene; V was cut back by 4 bases and J by 3 bases. Germline V lookup: CDR1 PRHDT, CDR2 FYEKMQ (reference sequence). This CDR3 spans 14 amino acids. The DNA for the CDR3 is TGTGCCAGCAGCTCGGACAGGGTAGGCTACGAGCAGTACTTC. Amino acid sequence: CASSSDRVGYEQYF.